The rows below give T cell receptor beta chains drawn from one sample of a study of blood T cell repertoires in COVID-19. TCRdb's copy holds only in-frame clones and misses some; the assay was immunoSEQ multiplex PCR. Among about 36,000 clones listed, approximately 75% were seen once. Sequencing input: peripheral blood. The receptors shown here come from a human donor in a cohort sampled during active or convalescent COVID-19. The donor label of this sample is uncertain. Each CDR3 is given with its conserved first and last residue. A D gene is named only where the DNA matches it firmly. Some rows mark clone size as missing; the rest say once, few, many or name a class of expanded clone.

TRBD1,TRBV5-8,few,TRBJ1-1,TGTGCCAGCAGCTTGGCGGACAGGGCAGGCCCTGAAGCTTTCTTT,CASSLADRAGPEAFF
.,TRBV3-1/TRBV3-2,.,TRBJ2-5,TGTGCCAGCAGCCAAGGGCAGGCCCCCCAGCCCCAGTACTTC,CASSQGQAPQPQYF
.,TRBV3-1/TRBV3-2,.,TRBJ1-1,TGTGCCAGCAGCCACCACCAGGGCGCTGAAGCTTTCTTT,CASSHHQGAEAFF
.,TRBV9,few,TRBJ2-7,TGTGCCAGACGGGGCTCCTACGAGCAGTACTTC,CARRGSYEQYF
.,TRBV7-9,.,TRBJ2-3,TGTGCCAGCAGCTTGCTAGTCATGGTTGGCACAGATACGCAGTATTTT,CASSLLVMVGTDTQYF
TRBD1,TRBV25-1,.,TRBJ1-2,TGTGCCAGCAGTGACCTGGGACAGATTTACTACACCTTC,CASSDLGQIYYTF
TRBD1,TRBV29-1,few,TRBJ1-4,TGCAGCGTCCGAGGGACAGATAATGAAAAACTGTTTTTT,CSVRGTDNEKLFF
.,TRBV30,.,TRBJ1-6,TGTGCCTGGAGTGTTTTCCCCGGGGGAAATAATTCACCCCTCCACTTT,CAWSVFPGGNNSPLHF
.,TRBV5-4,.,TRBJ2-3,TGTGCCAGCAGCTTAGGAGGGGAGGCAGATACGCAGTATTTT,CASSLGGEADTQYF
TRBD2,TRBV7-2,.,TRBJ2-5,TGTGCCAGCAGCTTATCGAGCGGGAGGGCCGGGACCCAGTACTTC,CASSLSSGRAGTQYF
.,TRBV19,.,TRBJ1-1,TGTGCCAGTAGCCCTACCGGGGGACCCGGAGCTGAAGCTTTCTTT,CASSPTGGPGAEAFF
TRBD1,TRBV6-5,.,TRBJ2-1,TGTGCCAGCAGTTACCTCAGGGGGGAGCAGTTCTTC,CASSYLRGEQFF
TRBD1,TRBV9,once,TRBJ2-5,TGTGCCAGCAGCCTACGACAGGGGTACCAAGAGACCCAGTACTTC,CASSLRQGYQETQYF
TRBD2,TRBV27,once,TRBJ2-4,TGTGCCAGCAGTTCGGGACTAGCGGGAGGTAGCAAAAACATTCAGTACTTC,CASSSGLAGGSKNIQYF
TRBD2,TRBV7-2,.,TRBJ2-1,TGTGCCAGCAGCTTATACGGGAGGTCGGGTGAGCAGTTCTTC,CASSLYGRSGEQFF
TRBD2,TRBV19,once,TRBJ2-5,TGTGCCAGTAGTGGCCAGCGGGAGGGCGGGACCCAGTACTTC,CASSGQREGGTQYF
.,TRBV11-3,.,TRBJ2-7,TGTGCCAGCAGCTTAGGCAGGGACGAGCAGTACTTC,CASSLGRDEQYF
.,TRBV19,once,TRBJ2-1,TGTGCCAGCTCTTTCTCTAGCAATGAGCAGTTCTTC,CASSFSSNEQFF
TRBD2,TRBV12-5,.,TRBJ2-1,TGTGCTAGTGGTACCCGGGGACTAGCGGGACTGGACAATGAGCAGTTCTTC,CASGTRGLAGLDNEQFF
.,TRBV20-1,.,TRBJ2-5,TGCAGTGCTCTAAACCAAGAGACCCAGTACTTC,CSALNQETQYF
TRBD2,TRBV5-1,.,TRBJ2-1,TGCGCCAGCAGCTTGGATAGCGGGTCCTACAATGAGCAGTTCTTC,CASSLDSGSYNEQFF
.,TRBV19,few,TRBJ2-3,TGTGCCAGCGCCGGGACTAGCACAGATACGCAGTATTTT,CASAGTSTDTQYF
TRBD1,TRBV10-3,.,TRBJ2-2,TGTGCCACGACAGGGTCGGCGAACACCGGGGAGCTGTTTTTT,CATTGSANTGELFF
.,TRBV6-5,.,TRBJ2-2,TGTGCCAGCAGTTACGGAGTCACCGGGGAGCTGTTTTTT,CASSYGVTGELFF
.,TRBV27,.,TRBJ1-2,TGCGCGGAGGAGGGCTACACCTTC,CAEEGYTF
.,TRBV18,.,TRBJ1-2,TGTGCCAGCTCACCAAATGGGGTCTTGGTAGGGGCTGATGGCTACACCTTC,CASSPNGVLVGADGYTF
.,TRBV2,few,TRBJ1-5,TGTGCCAGCAGTGCAGGGGCGGGCGAGCAGCCCCAGCATTTT,CASSAGAGEQPQHF
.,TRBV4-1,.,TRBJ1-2,TGCGCCAGCAGCCCAAGGACAGAACTGGGTGGCTACACCTTC,CASSPRTELGGYTF
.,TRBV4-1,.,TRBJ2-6,TGCGCCAGCAGCCAAGGGACAGTTTTTGCCTCTGGGGCCAACGTCCTGACTTTC,CASSQGTVFASGANVLTF
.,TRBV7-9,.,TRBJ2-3,TGTGCCAGCAGCTTAGGACCGGGAATCGCTGATACGCAGTATTTT,CASSLGPGIADTQYF
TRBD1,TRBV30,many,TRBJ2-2,TGTGCCTGGGGGACAGGCAACACCGGGGAGCTGTTTTTT,CAWGTGNTGELFF
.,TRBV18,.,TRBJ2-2,TGTGCCAGCTCACCCCGCGGGGAGCTGTTTTTT,CASSPRGELFF
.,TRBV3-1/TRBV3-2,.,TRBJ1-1,TGTGCCAGCAGCCAAACAGGGCAAACTGAAGCTTTCTTT,CASSQTGQTEAFF
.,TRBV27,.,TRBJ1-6,TGTGCCAGCAGTTTACGAGCTTCACCCCTCCACTTT,CASSLRASPLHF
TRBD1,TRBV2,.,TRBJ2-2,TGTGCCAGCAGAGCGGGACAGGGGTGGGCGAACACCGGGGAGCTGTTTTTT,CASRAGQGWANTGELFF
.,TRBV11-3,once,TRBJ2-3,TGTGCCAGCAGCTTCCACACAGATACGCAGTATTTT,CASSFHTDTQYF
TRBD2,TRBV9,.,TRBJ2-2,TGTGCCAGCAGCGTAGATCCCCGTAGGGCTAGCGGGAGGGATACCGGGGAGCTGTTTTTT,CASSVDPRRASGRDTGELFF
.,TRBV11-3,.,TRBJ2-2,TGTGCCAGCAGCTTCTATAGCGCCGGGGAGCTGTTTTTT,CASSFYSAGELFF
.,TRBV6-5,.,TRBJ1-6,TGTGCCAGCAGTTACTCGGAGAGTTCACCCCTCCACTTT,CASSYSESSPLHF
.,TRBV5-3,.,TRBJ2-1,TGTGCCAGAAGCCTGCAGCGGGCCTACAATGAGCAGTTCTTC,CARSLQRAYNEQFF
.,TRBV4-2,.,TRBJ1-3,TGTGCCAGCAGCCCCTCCGAGCCAGGAAACACCATATATTTT,CASSPSEPGNTIYF
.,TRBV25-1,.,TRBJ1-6,TGTGCCAGCAGACAGAGCTCCTATAATTCACCCCTCCACTTT,CASRQSSYNSPLHF
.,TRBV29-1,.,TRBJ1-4,TGCAGCGTTGACGGGGATACTAATGAAAAACTGTTTTTT,CSVDGDTNEKLFF
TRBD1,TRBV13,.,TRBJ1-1,TGTGCCAGCAGCTTTCCTGACAGGGAAGGGGTCACTGAAGCTTTCTTT,CASSFPDREGVTEAFF
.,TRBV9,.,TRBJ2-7,TGTGCCAGCTCCGAATGGGGCGGGACCGACGAGCAGTACTTC,CASSEWGGTDEQYF